These T cell receptor beta chains were read from a single sample in a study of radiotherapy plus CTLA-4 blockade in lung cancer. Assay: immunoSEQ multiplex PCR; the TCRdb copy retains only in-frame clones and omits some. This table has some 50,000 clones, around 76% appearing once. The sample here was peripheral blood, taken from a patient treated with radiotherapy plus ipilimumab. The source of these receptors is a human donor with non-small cell lung cancer who had stable disease on radiotherapy plus ipilimumab. CDR3s include the opening cysteine and the closing phenylalanine or tryptophan. Each record gives: clone size, D gene, J gene, V gene, CDR3 DNA, CDR3 protein. D genes are given only for firm matches. Part of the rows lack a size; the others show once, few, many or a class for expanded clones.

few | - | TRBJ1-4 | TRBV7-9 | TGTGCCAGCAGCCCGTGGACCGTCTGGGGTGAAAAACTGTTTTTT | CASSPWTVWGEKLFF
- | - | TRBJ1-1 | TRBV4-2 | TGTGCCAGCAGCCGAGTTGGTCCGAGTGGGACTGAAGCTTTCTTT | CASSRVGPSGTEAFF
- | - | TRBJ2-5 | TRBV2 | TGTGCCAGCAGTGATGATAGGGAAGAGACCCAGTACTTC | CASSDDREETQYF
- | TRBD1 | TRBJ1-3 | TRBV25-1 | TGTGCCAGCAGTGACCGGACAGGGTCGGGAAACACCATATATTTT | CASSDRTGSGNTIYF
- | - | TRBJ1-3 | TRBV27 | TGTGCCAGCAGTTTAACTGGTAACACTGGAAACACCATATATTTT | CASSLTGNTGNTIYF
once | - | TRBJ1-6 | TRBV30 | TGTGCCTGGAGAACAAAGGGCAAGGCTGAGACGCAAGAGCCCCTCCACTTT | CAWRTKGKAETQEPLHF
few | - | TRBJ2-2 | TRBV7-2 | TGTGCCAGCAGCCCCCGACTGACTACCGGGGAGCTGTTTTTT | CASSPRLTTGELFF
- | TRBD1 | TRBJ1-5 | TRBV2 | TGTGCCAGCAGATCCGGGGACAGGGGGCGATTCTACCAGCCCCAGCATTTT | CASRSGDRGRFYQPQHF
- | - | TRBJ2-6 | TRBV7-3 | TGTGCCAGCAGCTCTCAGGGTTCCTCCAACGTCCTGACTTTC | CASSSQGSSNVLTF
- | - | TRBJ1-2 | TRBV25-1 | TGTGCCAGCAGGGCCCCAGGGTTTAACTATGGCTACACCTTC | CASRAPGFNYGYTF
- | - | TRBJ1-1 | TRBV5-6 | TGTGCCAGCAGCTGGGGCTTAGCTGAAGCTTTCTTT | CASSWGLAEAFF
- | - | TRBJ2-3 | TRBV27 | TGTGCCAGCAGTTTATCGTTATCCCAGGGTACTGATACGCAGTATTTT | CASSLSLSQGTDTQYF
- | - | TRBJ2-7 | TRBV7-6 | TGTGCCAGCAGCTTAGCCAGCTCCTACGAGCAGTACTTC | CASSLASSYEQYF
few | - | TRBJ1-1 | TRBV6-4 | TGTGCCAGCAGTCCCTCAGGTCGGACTGAAGCTTTCTTT | CASSPSGRTEAFF
- | TRBD1 | TRBJ1-1 | TRBV28 | TGTGCCAGCAGTATCGACAGGGCGGCTCGTGAAGCTTTCTTT | CASSIDRAAREAFF
- | TRBD1 | TRBJ1-6 | TRBV4-1 | TGCGCCAGCAGTCAAGAGGGCCAGGGGGCACTCTCCTATAATTCACCCCTCCACTTT | CASSQEGQGALSYNSPLHF